This is a list of T cell receptor beta chains from one sample in a study of T cells in Graves' hyperthyroidism and ophthalmopathy. One entry per CDR3 protein, called by TCRdb with MiXCR from the multiplex PCR reads. The sample shows 550,000 to 700,000 distinct CDR3 sequences, roughly 50% of them seen only once. The sequenced sample consisted of peripheral blood or thyroid tissue (not recorded which). Receptor source: an adult woman with Graves' disease, either hyperthyroidism or ophthalmopathy (not recorded which). CDR3s include the opening cysteine and the closing phenylalanine or tryptophan. D genes are given only for firm matches. A clone size is listed for some rows: how often the clone was seen (once, few, many), or a class if it is expanded.

clone size	V gene	J gene	D gene	CDR3 DNA	CDR3 protein
NA	TRBV15	TRBJ2-7	NA	TGTGCCACCAGCAGCCCGGTCAGCGATAGCTCCTACGAGCAGTACTTC	CATSSPVSDSSYEQYF
many	TRBV2	TRBJ1-3	TRBD1	TGTGCCAGCAGTGGAGGCACAGGGGCTGGAAACACCATATATTTT	CASSGGTGAGNTIYF
once	TRBV29-1	TRBJ2-5	NA	TGCTGTACCCGGGAACAGGGTCGAACGGCCCAGTACTTC	CCTREQGRTAQYF
once	TRBV2	TRBJ1-1	NA	TGTGCCAGCATAAATCAAGGTCCCGAAGCTTTCTTT	CASINQGPEAFF
many	TRBV4-1	TRBJ1-1	NA	TGCGCCAGCAGCCAAGAGGGACCTCACACTGAAGCTTTCTTT	CASSQEGPHTEAFF
NA	TRBV6-1	TRBJ2-7	TRBD2	TGTGCCATAGGGACTAGCGTAGCCTACGAGCAGTACTTC	CAIGTSVAYEQYF
NA	TRBV29-1	TRBJ2-1	NA	TGCAGCGCCGAAGACAATTACAATGAGCAGTTCTTC	CSAEDNYNEQFF
few	TRBV6-5	TRBJ2-7	TRBD1	TGTGCCAGCAGTCTAGGACAGGAAATGATCTACGAGCAGTACTTC	CASSLGQEMIYEQYF
many	TRBV6-4	TRBJ2-2	NA	TGTGCCAGCAGTGACGGGGGCCACACCGGGGAGCTGTTTTTT	CASSDGGHTGELFF
many	TRBV4-1	TRBJ2-7	NA	TGCGCCAGCAGCCAAGCACTCCCGGTGAGGGGTCCCAGCTCCTACGAGCAGTACTTC	CASSQALPVRGPSSYEQYF
NA	TRBV18	TRBJ2-5	NA	TGTGCCAGCTCACCTACTAGAGGACAAGAGATCCAGTACTTC	CASSPTRGQEIQYF
NA	TRBV11-2	TRBJ2-5	TRBD1	TGTGCCAGCAGCTATGACAGGGCGGCTCAAGAGACCCAGTACTTC	CASSYDRAAQETQYF
NA	TRBV7-9	TRBJ2-7	NA	TGTGCCAGCAGCATATCCCCGGGTCTACGTTATCATTTC	CASSISPGLRYHF
NA	TRBV2	TRBJ1-3	NA	TGTGCCAGCAGTTACGGCAGGGATGGTTATGGCTACACCATATATTTT	CASSYGRDGYGYTIYF
NA	TRBV2	TRBJ2-3	NA	TGTGCCAGCAGGCGGGATTCTAGCACAGATACGCAGTGTTTT	CASRRDSSTDTQCF
NA	TRBV20-1	TRBJ1-5	NA	TGCAGTGCTAGAGACCCTAGCGGGAGGCCCAAGCATTTT	CSARDPSGRPKHF
NA	TRBV20-1	TRBJ2-7	TRBD1	TGCAGTGCTAGGGAACAGGGGCCCTACGAGCAGTACTTC	CSAREQGPYEQYF
many	TRBV5-4	TRBJ2-7	NA	TGTGCCAGCAGGCACATGAGGGGTCCCTACGAGCAGTACTTC	CASRHMRGPYEQYF
many	TRBV11-2	TRBJ1-4	TRBD1	TGTGCCAGCAGCTGGGGGACAGACAAACTGTTTTTT	CASSWGTDKLFF
few	TRBV7-9	TRBJ1-1	NA	TGTGCCAGCAGCTTAGATGGGGGATTCATGAACACTGAAGCTTTCTTT	CASSLDGGFMNTEAFF
NA	TRBV7-8	TRBJ1-2	NA	TGTGCCAGCAGCTTAGTATCAGGAGTCCATGGCTACACCTTC	CASSLVSGVHGYTF
NA	TRBV7-2	TRBJ1-1	NA	TGTGCCAGCAGCTCCGGGGACACCACTGAAGCTTTCTTT	CASSSGDTTEAFF
NA	TRBV25-1	TRBJ2-5	TRBD2	TGTGCCAGCAGTCGAAGCGGGGTAGAGGCTAGCGGACAAGAGACCCAGTACTTC	CASSRSGVEASGQETQYF
few	TRBV30	TRBJ2-6	NA	TGTGCCGCCTGGGGCTCTGGGGCCAACGTCCTGACTTTC	CAAWGSGANVLTF
NA	TRBV12-3/TRBV12-4	TRBJ1-2	NA	TGTGCCAGCAGTTTAGACGTGGGGGCAGGAGGCTACACCTTC	CASSLDVGAGGYTF
NA	TRBV5-4	TRBJ2-3	NA	TGTGCCAGCAGCAAGGCTGGGGGATTAGCAGATACGCAGTATTTT	CASSKAGGLADTQYF
many	TRBV5-5	TRBJ1-2	NA	TGTGCCAGCAGCACCCGGACAGATAACTATGGCTACACCTTC	CASSTRTDNYGYTF
few	TRBV7-2	TRBJ1-3	TRBD1	TGTGCCAGCAGCTTAGGGGGCCAGGGGGCTGGAAACACCATATATTTT	CASSLGGQGAGNTIYF
NA	TRBV5-1	TRBJ2-6	NA	TGCGCCAGCAGCTTGCATCAGCTCGGGGCCAACGTCCTGACTTTC	CASSLHQLGANVLTF
many	TRBV19	TRBJ1-2	NA	TGTGCCAGTAGTATACCTGGCTATGGCTACACCTTC	CASSIPGYGYTF
few	TRBV20-1	TRBJ1-6	NA	TGCAGTCTCATCCAGGGTAACTTT	CSLIQGNF
many	TRBV6-5	TRBJ1-6	NA	TGTGCCAGCAGTAGAACAGAGCCCAATTCACCCCTCCACTTT	CASSRTEPNSPLHF
few	TRBV28	TRBJ1-2	NA	TGTGCCAGCAGTTTTGTGTTCTATGGCTACACCTTC	CASSFVFYGYTF
many	TRBV10-3	TRBJ1-5	NA	TGTGCCATCAGTGAAGTCGATCAGCCCCAGCATTTT	CAISEVDQPQHF
once	TRBV20-1	TRBJ1-6	NA	TGCAGTGCTAGCGGGGGGCGGAGGGGTTCACCCCTCCACTTT	CSASGGRRGSPLHF
NA	TRBV20-1	TRBJ1-1	NA	TGCAGTGCTAGTCTCGGGGATTTCTTT	CSASLGDFF
many	TRBV9	TRBJ1-1	NA	TGTGCCAGCAGCGTACCAGGGGATGTCACTGAAGCTTTCTTT	CASSVPGDVTEAFF
many	TRBV11-2	TRBJ2-7	TRBD1	TGTGCCAGCAGCTGGACAGGGGCCTACGAGCAGTACTTC	CASSWTGAYEQYF
many	TRBV20-1	TRBJ2-7	TRBD2	TGCAGTGCTACGAAACCCCTAGCGGCCCTTTACGAGCAGTACTTC	CSATKPLAALYEQYF
many	TRBV12-3/TRBV12-4	TRBJ1-6	NA	TGTGCCAGCAGTTTACGCCCGGGTTCACCCCTCCACTTT	CASSLRPGSPLHF
NA	TRBV7-3	TRBJ2-5	TRBD2	TGTGCCAGCAGCTTAGGGACTAGCGTGTGGTGGTCCCAAGAGACCCAGTACTTC	CASSLGTSVWWSQETQYF
NA	TRBV24-1	TRBJ2-3	NA	TGTGCCACCAGTGATGCGAGAGGGGTAACAGATACGCAGTATTTT	CATSDARGVTDTQYF
NA	TRBV10-3	TRBJ2-7	TRBD2	TGTGCCATCAACCCCGGGATAGCGGGGAACTACGAGCAGTACTTC	CAINPGIAGNYEQYF
few	TRBV12-3/TRBV12-4	TRBJ1-4	TRBD1	TGTGCCAGCAGCCAAGCGACAGGGTACGGTGAAAAACTGTTTTTT	CASSQATGYGEKLFF
many	TRBV7-3	TRBJ2-2	NA	TGTGCCTCAGGAGACATGAACACCGGGGAGCTGTTTTTT	CASGDMNTGELFF
many	TRBV7-9	TRBJ1-2	NA	TGTGCCAGCAGCTTGATCGTCCCGGGGAACTATGGCTACACCTTC	CASSLIVPGNYGYTF
few	TRBV10-3	TRBJ1-1	NA	TGTGCCATCAGTGCTTTGAGGGGCAGGGGAACTGAAGCTTTCTTT	CAISALRGRGTEAFF
NA	TRBV3-1	TRBJ1-2	TRBD1	TGTGCCAGCAGCCCCCTGACAGGGCGAGGCTACACCTTC	CASSPLTGRGYTF